This T cell receptor (beta chain) was sequenced in a study of T cells after yellow fever vaccination. The TCR cDNA carried a universal primer site and UMIs from 5'RACE template switching. One entry per CDR3 protein, called by TCRdb with MiXCR from the 5' RACE reads. The sample has 150,000 to 200,000 distinct CDR3 sequences, roughly 11% seen once. Study findings and constraints: Reappearing after the booster were most of the clones from primary vaccination (less than 97% CD4, approximately 85% CD8). The secondary response peaked faster, at day 5 versus 15, but was weaker.

In germline, CDR1 is SGHTS, CDR2 YDEGEE. V was pared by 7 bases and J by 14 bases, with 16 bases between. This CDR3 contains 11 residues. Comments on this clonotype: Its antigen is unknown.

The receptor was derived from a young man who received the YFV17D yellow fever vaccine. This chain uses TRBV5-8 with TRBJ2-1; D is possibly TRBD2 (6 bases). This specimen was CD8+ T cells sorted from PBMCs, taken 15 days after the yellow fever booster vaccination. The CDR3 DNA reads as TGTGCCAGCGTAACTAGCCGCGTGGAGTTCTTC. Protein: CASVTSRVEFF.